These 9 T cell receptor beta chains originate from one sample sequenced in a study of blood T cell repertoires in COVID-19. Sequenced by immunoSEQ multiplex PCR; TCRdb stores in-frame clones only, minus some. The sample includes 90,000 to 100,000 clones, 84% of them seen just once. Material: peripheral blood. Receptors were obtained from a man in his 70s with active or convalescent COVID-19.

The rearrangement joins TRBV19 to TRBJ1-4; 10 bases are a match to TRBD1. Germline V gives CDR1 LNHDA, CDR2 SQIVND (reference sequence). J was trimmed by 0 bases and V by 9 bases; bases with no gene match: 4. The CDR3 is made up of 15 amino acids. CDR3 region: CASRDRGTTNEKLFF. The DNA for the CDR3 is TGTGCCAGCCGGGACAGGGGAACAACTAATGAAAAACTGTTTTTT.

The V and J genes are TRBV27 and TRBJ2-1, with 13 bases fitting TRBD2. Germline values: CDR1 MNHEY, CDR2 SMNVEV (reference sequence). This CDR3 spans 19 amino acids. The V gene end was trimmed by 4 bases and the J gene end by 7 bases; junction bases not matched to a gene: 16. CDR3 protein: CASSSFSRLAGGPGNEQFF. The DNA for the CDR3 is TGTGCCAGCAGTTCCTTCTCTCGACTAGCGGGGGGCCCAGGGAATGAGCAGTTCTTC.

V is TRBV27 and J is TRBJ2-7, with 12 nucleotides matching TRBD1. The CDR3 sequence is 13 residues long. Germline CDR1 and CDR2: MNHEY and SMNVEV (reference sequence). Trimming cost V 8 bases and J 5 bases; bases outside gene matches: 4. CDR3: CASRRDRGHEQYF. The CDR3 DNA is TGTGCCAGCCGCCGGGACAGGGGGCACGAGCAGTACTTC.

The J gene is TRBJ2-7, the V gene TRBV9, with TRBD1 as a possible D gene (6 bases). The CDR3 has 14 amino acids. V lost 4 bases, J lost 0 bases, and 11 bases lay in between. Looked up from germline, CDR1 is SGDLS and CDR2 is YYNGEE. The CDR3: CASSLTGSSYEQYF. In DNA form, the CDR3 reads TGTGCCAGCAGCCTTACAGGGAGCTCCTACGAGCAGTACTTC.

The CDR3 spells CASRPEGVYDGYTF. The CDR3 nucleotides read TGTGCCAGCAGGCCCGAGGGGGTATATGATGGCTACACCTTC. The genes are TRBV6-1 and TRBJ1-2, with TRBD1 as a possible D gene (6 bases). Between the trimmed V and J ends, which lost 6 bases and 6 bases, there was a span of 17 bases. The CDR3 covers 14 residues. Per the germline V gene, CDR1 is MNHNS and CDR2 is SASEGT.

The CDR3, as DNA: TGCGCCAGCAGCTTTGGGAGGGGATACGCAACTAATGAAAAACTGTTTTTT. Its protein product is CASSFGRGYATNEKLFF. The chain has TRBV5-1 and TRBJ1-4; TRBD1 might be the D (5 bases). The CDR3 runs to 17 residues. Trimming removed 2 bases from V and 0 bases from J, with 14 bases in between. Germline CDR1 and CDR2: SGHRS and YFSETQ.

The sample holds many counts of this clone. The rearrangement joins TRBV9 to TRBJ2-2; maybe TRBD2 (6 bases). Trimming stripped 3 bases from V and 2 bases from J, with 11 bases between. CDR1 is SGDLS, CDR2 YYNGEE, per germline. The CDR3 is made up of 15 amino acids. The CDR3, as DNA: TGTGCCAGCAGCGGAATGGGACTTAACACCGGGGAGCTGTTTTTT. This translates into CASSGMGLNTGELFF.

The V gene is TRBV5-1, the J gene TRBJ2-7; D is perhaps TRBD1 (6 bases). Germline CDR1 and CDR2: SGHRS and YFSETQ. This CDR3 has 18 residues. The V end lost 1 base, the J end lost 5 bases, and 25 bases lay between the germline ends. In DNA, the CDR3 is TGCGCCAGCAGCTTGAGGTTAGGGGGTGGTTTTAACATCGACGAGCAGTACTTC. This sequence encodes CASSLRLGGGFNIDEQYF.

V gene TRBV18 combines with J gene TRBJ1-2; D perhaps matches TRBD1 (6 bases). Trimming stripped 6 bases from V and 7 bases from J, with 12 bases between. The CDR3 extends over 12 amino acids. The V gene's germline CDR1 is KGHSH and CDR2 LQKENI. CDR3 bases: TGTGCCAGCTCGTTCGACAGGTCTGGCTACACCTTC. Translation gives CASSFDRSGYTF.